This T cell receptor (beta chain) was sequenced for a study of CD8 T cells in Susac syndrome. As regards this clonotype: Its antigen is not known.

Study-wide findings and caveats: That the number of individuals in its TCR sequencing and HLA analysis was relatively small was acknowledged by the study.

Reverse transcription of roughly 0.5 to 1 ug RNA was carried out with random hexamers. In TCRdb, the immunoSEQ multiplex PCR reads were re-called with MiXCR into one record per CDR3 protein. The table has around 130,000 distinct CDR3 sequences, under 95% seen once; the top ten hold about 0.23%. CDR1 and CDR2 from the germline V gene are LGHNA and YNFKEQ. V was pared by 4 bases and J by 6 bases, with 15 bases between. The CDR3 contains 14 residues. TEMRA cells were FACS-enriched, and CD8+ and CD4+ T cells were isolated negatively. This TCR came from a human donor with multiple sclerosis. Sample: CD8+ T cells from PBMCs. The V gene is TRBV4-2, the J gene TRBJ1-2; D unresolved. The CDR3 nucleotides are TGTGCCAGCAGCCCCACGGAAGGGCTTCATGGCTACACCTTC. It specifies CASSPTEGLHGYTF.